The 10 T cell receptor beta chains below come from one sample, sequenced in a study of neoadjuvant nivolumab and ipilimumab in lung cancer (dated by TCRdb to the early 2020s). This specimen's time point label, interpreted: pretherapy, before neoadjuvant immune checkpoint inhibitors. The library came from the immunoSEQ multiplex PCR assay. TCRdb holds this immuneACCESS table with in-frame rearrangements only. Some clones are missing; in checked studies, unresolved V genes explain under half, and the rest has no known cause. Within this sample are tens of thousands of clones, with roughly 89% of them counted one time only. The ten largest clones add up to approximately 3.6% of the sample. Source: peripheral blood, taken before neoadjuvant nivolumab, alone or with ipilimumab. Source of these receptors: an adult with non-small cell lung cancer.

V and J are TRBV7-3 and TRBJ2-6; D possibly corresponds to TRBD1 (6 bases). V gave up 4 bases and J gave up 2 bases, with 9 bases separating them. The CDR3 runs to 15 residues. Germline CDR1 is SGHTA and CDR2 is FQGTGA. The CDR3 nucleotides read TGTGCCAGCAGCTCACAGGGAACTGGGGCCAACGTCCTGACTTTC. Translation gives CASSSQGTGANVLTF.

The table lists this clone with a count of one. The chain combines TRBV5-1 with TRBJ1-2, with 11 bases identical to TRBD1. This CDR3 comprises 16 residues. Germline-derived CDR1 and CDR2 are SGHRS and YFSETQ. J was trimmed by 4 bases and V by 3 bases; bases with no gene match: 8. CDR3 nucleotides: TGCGCCAGCAGCTCTGCCTCCGGGACAGGGGGCTATGGCTACACCTTC. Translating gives CASSSASGTGGYGYTF.

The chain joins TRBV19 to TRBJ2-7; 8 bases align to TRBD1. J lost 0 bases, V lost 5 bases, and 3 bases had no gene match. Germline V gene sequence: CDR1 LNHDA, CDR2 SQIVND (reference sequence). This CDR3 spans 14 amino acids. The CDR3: CASSPGTGSYEQYF. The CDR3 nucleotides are TGTGCCAGTAGTCCCGGGACAGGCTCCTACGAGCAGTACTTC.

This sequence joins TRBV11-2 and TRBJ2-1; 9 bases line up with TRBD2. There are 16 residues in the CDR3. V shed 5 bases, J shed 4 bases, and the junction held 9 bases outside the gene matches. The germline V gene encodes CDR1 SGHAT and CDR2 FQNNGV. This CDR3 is CASSPRSGGPYNEQFF. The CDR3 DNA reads TGTGCCAGCAGCCCCCGAAGCGGGGGGCCTTACAATGAGCAGTTCTTC.

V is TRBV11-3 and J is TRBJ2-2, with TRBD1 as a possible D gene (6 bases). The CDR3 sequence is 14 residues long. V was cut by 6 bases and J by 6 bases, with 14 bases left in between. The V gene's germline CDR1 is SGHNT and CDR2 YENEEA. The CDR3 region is CASRIGAGAGELFF. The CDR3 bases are TGTGCCAGCAGGATCGGCGCAGGGGCCGGGGAGCTGTTTTTT.

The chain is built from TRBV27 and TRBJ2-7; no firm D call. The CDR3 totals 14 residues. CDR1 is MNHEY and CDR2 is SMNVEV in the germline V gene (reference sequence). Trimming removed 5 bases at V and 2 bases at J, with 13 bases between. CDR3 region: CASSEPTSTYEQYF. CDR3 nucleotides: TGTGCCAGCAGTGAACCCACTTCGACCTACGAGCAGTACTTC.

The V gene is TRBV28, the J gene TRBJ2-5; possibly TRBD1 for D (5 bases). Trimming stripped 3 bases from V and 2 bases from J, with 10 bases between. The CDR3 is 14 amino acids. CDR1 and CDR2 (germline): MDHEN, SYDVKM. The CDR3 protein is CASSFRTSQETQYF. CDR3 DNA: TGTGCCAGCAGTTTCAGGACATCTCAAGAGACCCAGTACTTC. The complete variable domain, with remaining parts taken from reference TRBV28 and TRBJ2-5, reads DVKVTQSSRYLVKRTGEKVFLECVQDMDHENMFWYRQDPGLGLRLIYFSYDVKMKEKGDIPEGYSVSREKKERFSLILESASTNQTSMYLCASSFRTSQETQYFGPGTRLLVL.

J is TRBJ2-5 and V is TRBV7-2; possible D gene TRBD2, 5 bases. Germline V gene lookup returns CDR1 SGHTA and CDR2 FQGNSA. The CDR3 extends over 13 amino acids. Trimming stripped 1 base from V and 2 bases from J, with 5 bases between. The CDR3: CASSLGRQETQYF. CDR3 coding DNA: TGTGCCAGCAGCTTAGGGAGGCAAGAGACCCAGTACTTC.

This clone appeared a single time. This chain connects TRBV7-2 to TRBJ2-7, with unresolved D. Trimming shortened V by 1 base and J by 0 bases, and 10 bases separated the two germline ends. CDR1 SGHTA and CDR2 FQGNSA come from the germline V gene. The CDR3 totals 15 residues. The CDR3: CASSLGSVPSYEQYF. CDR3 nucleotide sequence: TGTGCCAGCAGCTTAGGATCCGTCCCCTCCTACGAGCAGTACTTC.

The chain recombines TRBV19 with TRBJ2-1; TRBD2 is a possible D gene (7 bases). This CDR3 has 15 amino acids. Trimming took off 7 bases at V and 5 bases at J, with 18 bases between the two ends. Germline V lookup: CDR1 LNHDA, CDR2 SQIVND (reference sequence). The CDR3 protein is CASTRQGTTNNEQFF. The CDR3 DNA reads TGTGCCAGTACCCGCCAGGGGACTACCAACAATGAGCAGTTCTTC.